This T cell receptor (beta chain) is drawn from a study of blood T cells in healthy people across ages. Then a second PCR, running roughly 7 to 11 cycles, was carried out with a sample-barcoded 5' primer and a J-beta primer mix. Every sample returned 2.5 million or more CDR3-containing paired-end reads. TCRdb re-derived calls from the 5' RACE reads in MiXCR, one entry per CDR3 protein. There are under 750,000 distinct CDR3 sequences in the sample; 47% occur only once, and around 25% lies in the top ten. This CDR3 has 14 residues. Trimming shortened V by 3 bases and J by 7 bases, and 13 bases separated the two germline ends. The germline V gene has CDR1 LGHDT and CDR2 YNNKEL (reference sequence). There are a few counts of this clonotype. The target antigen is unknown. General observations from the study: A roughly linear fall in TCR beta diversity per million T cells was seen with increasing age. Investigators treated diversity estimates from one million T cells as underestimates. Versus aged donors, long-lived donors had higher diversity and more naive CD4+ cells.

The sequence was obtained from a man older than 75 in good health. Source material: blood. The V and J genes are TRBV3-1 and TRBJ2-1; TRBD2 is a possible D gene (5 bases). The CDR3 reads CASSHRARGNEQFF. Here the CDR3 DNA reads TGTGCCAGCAGCCACCGGGCCCGAGGGAATGAGCAGTTCTTC.